The 16 T cell receptor beta chains in this list originate from one sample, sequenced in a study of T cell responses to AZD1222 COVID-19 vaccine. Repertoires were generated with immunoSEQ multiplex PCR, while TCRdb's copy carries only in-frame clones and drops some. The table has roughly 150,000 clones, approximately 89% seen once. The sequencing used peripheral blood, collected on day 0 of MenACWY control vaccination. Receptors were obtained from an adult in good health.

The rearrangement links TRBV7-9 to TRBJ1-2; possible D gene TRBD1, 5 bases. CDR1 is SEHNR, CDR2 FQNEAQ, per germline (reference sequence). The V gene lost 5 bases and the J gene lost 4 bases, with 11 bases spanning the gap. The CDR3 is 13 residues long. The CDR3 spells CASSQKQGYGYTF. DNA for the CDR3: TGTGCCAGCAGCCAAAAGCAGGGCTATGGCTACACCTTC.

In this sample, this clone turned up once. This chain joins TRBV16 and TRBJ1-5; D is undetermined. Trimming stripped 7 bases from V and 3 bases from J, with 16 bases between. In germline, CDR1 is KGHSY, CDR2 FQNENV. This CDR3 region has 15 residues. The CDR3 DNA reads as TGTGCCAGCACCCCAAACGTGGGCCACAATCAGCCCCAGCATTTT. Translation: CASTPNVGHNQPQHF.

This clone was found a few times. The J gene is TRBJ1-2, the V gene TRBV5-5; D is undetermined. Trimming cost V 4 bases and J 0 bases, with 10 bases left between them. CDR1 is SGHKS, CDR2 YYEKEE, per germline (reference sequence). This CDR3 region has 14 residues. The CDR3 DNA is TGTGCCAGCAGCATACTGAGTTCTAACTATGGCTACACCTTC. As protein: CASSILSSNYGYTF.

The rearrangement joins TRBV29-1 to TRBJ2-5; either TRBD1 or TRBD2 may supply D (5 bases each). This CDR3 comprises 12 residues. CDR1 and CDR2 (germline): SQVTM, ANQGSEA. The V and J ends lost 4 bases and 5 bases respectively, with 11 bases between them. CDR3 coding DNA: TGCAGCGTTGTCGGGGCCTCCGAGACCCAGTACTTC. As protein: CSVVGASETQYF. Together with reference TRBV29-1 and TRBJ2-5, the CDR3 gives the full variable domain: SAVISQKPSRDICQRGTSLTIQCQVDSQVTMMFWYRQQPGQSLTLIATANQGSEATYESGFVIDKFPISRPNLTFSTLTVSNMSPEDSSIYLCSVVGASETQYFGPGTRLLVL.

J is TRBJ1-4 and V is TRBV4-2, with 12 bases lining up with TRBD1. The CDR3 runs 17 residues. With V trimmed by 5 bases and J by 6 bases, 10 bases remained unmatched. Germline lookup yields CDR1 LGHNA and CDR2 YNFKEQ. The CDR3 region is CASSKTGTGGLYEKLFF. The DNA for the CDR3 is TGTGCCAGCAGCAAGACCGGGACAGGGGGCTTATATGAAAAACTGTTTTTT.

The J gene is TRBJ1-5, the V gene TRBV5-8; the D is unclear. The CDR3 length is 16 residues. Germline values: CDR1 SGHTS, CDR2 YDEGEE. V lost 4 bases to trimming and J lost 6 bases, with 20 bases between them. CDR3 bases: TGTGCCAGCAGCGACCGGGTTTCGGCCGGAAGTCAGCCCCAGCATTTT. Translating gives CASSDRVSAGSQPQHF. Full variable domain (remainder filled in from reference TRBV5-8 and TRBJ1-5): EAGVTQSPTHLIKTRGQQATLRCSPISGHTSVYWYQQALGLGLQFLLWYDEGEERNRGNFPPRFSGRQFPNYSSELNVNALELEDSALYLCASSDRVSAGSQPQHFGDGTRLSIL.

This CDR3 is CASSRNEKSYEQYF. The DNA of the CDR3 is TGTGCCAGCAGCCGCAACGAAAAATCCTACGAGCAGTACTTC. This sequence joins TRBV11-2 and TRBJ2-7; D is uncertain. CDR3 length: 14 amino acids. CDR1 is SGHAT, CDR2 FQNNGV, per germline. V was shortened by 5 bases and J by 1 base, with 12 bases between the two germline ends.

Here the CDR3 reads CASSSKGTEAFF. DNA for the CDR3: TGTGCCAGCAGCTCCAAGGGGACTGAAGCTTTCTTT. This chain joins TRBV7-9 and TRBJ1-1, with a possible D match to TRBD1 (5 bases). Looked up from germline, CDR1 is SEHNR and CDR2 is FQNEAQ (reference sequence). CDR3 size: 12 residues. Trimming cost V 4 bases and J 5 bases, with 8 bases left between them.

The chain has TRBV4-2 and TRBJ1-1; 7 nucleotides match TRBD1. Germline CDR1 is LGHNA and CDR2 is YNFKEQ. V lost 0 bases and J lost 10; bases outside the gene matches: 11. The CDR3 consists of 15 residues. The chain's CDR3 is CASSQEPLGQLLAFF. Written as DNA, the CDR3 is TGTGCCAGCAGCCAAGAGCCCTTGGGACAGTTGTTAGCTTTCTTT.

The rearrangement links TRBV9 to TRBJ1-2; D possibly corresponds to TRBD1 (6 bases). CDR3 length: 16 amino acids. The V end was cut by 0 bases, the J end by 3 bases, with 15 bases between. Germline-derived CDR1 and CDR2 are SGDLS and YYNGEE. CDR3: CASSVGSQGRHYGYTF. The CDR3 DNA is TGTGCCAGCAGCGTAGGCTCGCAGGGGAGGCACTATGGCTACACCTTC.

This rearrangement joins TRBV6-5 to TRBJ1-4; D is unresolved. Trimming stripped 1 base from V and 8 bases from J, with 5 bases between. From germline, CDR1 is MNHEY and CDR2 SVGAGI. CDR3 size: 12 residues. CDR3 amino acids: CASSYLGEKLFF. The CDR3, as DNA: TGTGCCAGCAGTTACTTGGGGGAAAAACTGTTTTTT.

V is TRBV28 and J is TRBJ1-2; D is unclear. Germline V gives CDR1 MDHEN, CDR2 SYDVKM. The CDR3 consists of 16 residues. Deletions cut 5 bases from V and 3 bases from J, with 19 bases between. CDR3 in DNA: TGTGCCAGCAGTCCTCTCCGGGTGACGGACCACTATGGCTACACCTTC. This gives the protein CASSPLRVTDHYGYTF.

V usage is TRBV5-6 and J usage is TRBJ2-5; TRBD2 is a possible D gene (6 bases). Germline V gene sequence: CDR1 SGHDT, CDR2 YYEEEE. The CDR3 consists of 13 residues. Trimming cost V 4 bases and J 0 bases, with 7 bases left between them. The CDR3 loop reads CASSAGHQETQYF. CDR3 DNA sequence: TGTGCCAGCAGCGCGGGACACCAAGAGACCCAGTACTTC.

CDR3 coding DNA: TGTGCCAGCAGTGGATCAATGACTAGTATCTCCGAGCAGTACTTC. Translating gives CASSGSMTSISEQYF. V and J are TRBV28 and TRBJ2-7, with D tentatively TRBD2 (6 bases). V lost 5 bases and J lost 6, with 20 bases in between. Germline V CDR1 and CDR2: MDHEN, SYDVKM. The CDR3 runs 15 residues.

The genes are TRBV10-3 and TRBJ2-7, with 11 bases identical to TRBD1. Germline values: CDR1 ENHRY, CDR2 SYGVKD. CDR3 length: 14 amino acids. Trimming took 4 bases from V and 6 from J; bases not matched to a gene: 5. In DNA, the CDR3 is TGTGCCATCAGTGGGGACAGGGGGTCCGGCGAGCAGTACTTC. It translates to CAISGDRGSGEQYF.

V usage is TRBV5-1 and J usage is TRBJ1-1; perhaps TRBD1 as D (6 bases). CDR3 length equals 13 residues. Germline V gives CDR1 SGHRS, CDR2 YFSETQ. V lost 5 bases and J lost 1, with 9 bases in between. CDR3 loop: CASREQGNTEAFF. As DNA, the CDR3 is TGCGCCAGCAGAGAACAGGGGAACACTGAAGCTTTCTTT.